The 9 T cell receptor beta chains listed next were all sequenced from one sample in a study of T cell responses to AZD1222 COVID-19 vaccine. Profiling relied on immunoSEQ multiplex PCR, and the TCRdb table lists in-frame clones only, not all of them. The sample includes some 110,000 clones, 85% to 90% seen only once; the top ten take around 8.4%. Sequencing was performed on peripheral blood, taken on day 0 of AZD1222 vaccination. The receptor set was obtained from an adult in good health.

The V call is TRBV5-4, the J call TRBJ2-5; D might be TRBD1 (8 bases). Trimming took off 4 bases at V and 5 bases at J, with 15 bases between the two ends. The V gene's germline CDR1 is SGHNT and CDR2 YYREEE (reference sequence). The CDR3 runs to 14 residues. CDR3 bases: TGTGCCAGCAGCCTGACAGGGGAGGGGGAGACCCAGTACTTC. Encoded protein: CASSLTGEGETQYF.

This rearrangement joins TRBV9 to TRBJ1-4, with D possibly TRBD1 on 5 matching bases. Trimming left V 4 bases short and J 4 bases short, with 14 bases between. Germline V CDR1 and CDR2: SGDLS, YYNGEE. CDR3 length: 15 amino acids. The CDR3 DNA is TGTGCCAGCAGCCCCGGTTGGGGGGGTAATGAAAAACTGTTTTTT. Translated, it gives CASSPGWGGNEKLFF.

This chain links TRBV6-6 with TRBJ1-5; the D gene is possibly TRBD1 (5 bases). V was pared by 8 bases and J by 2 bases, with 13 bases between. The CDR3 sequence is 14 residues long. Germline CDR1 and CDR2: MNHNY and SVGAGI (reference sequence). The CDR3 DNA is TGTGCCAGCGACGTCAGGGTGGGCAATCAGCCCCAGCATTTT. Protein product: CASDVRVGNQPQHF.

The V and J genes are TRBV18 and TRBJ2-6; D perhaps matches TRBD1 (7 bases). From germline, CDR1 is KGHSH and CDR2 LQKENI. The V end lost 3 bases, the J end lost 0 bases, and 18 bases lay between the germline ends. The CDR3 contains 19 residues. The CDR3 spells CASSPNRGLSSSGANVLTF. CDR3 sequence (DNA): TGTGCCAGCTCACCCAACAGGGGACTCTCCAGCTCTGGGGCCAACGTCCTGACTTTC.

The J gene is TRBJ2-5, the V gene TRBV3-1 (or the pseudogene TRBV3-2); a possible D gene is TRBD1 (6 bases). Trimming cost V 1 base and J 0 bases, with 15 bases left between them. This CDR3 is 17 amino acids long. Germline V CDR1 and CDR2: LGHDT, YNNKEL (reference sequence). The CDR3 sequence is CASSQAGQFRDQETQYF. The CDR3 DNA follows: TGTGCCAGCAGCCAAGCCGGACAGTTTCGAGACCAAGAGACCCAGTACTTC.

The chain combines TRBV2 with TRBJ2-3; tentatively, D is TRBD2 (6 bases). The germline V gene has CDR1 SNHLY and CDR2 FYNNEI. The CDR3 totals 11 residues. Trimming took 7 bases from V and 4 from J, leaving 6 bases between them. The CDR3: CASIAADTQYF. In DNA, the CDR3 is TGTGCCAGCATAGCGGCAGATACGCAGTATTTT.

As regards this clone: In the same sample, other DNA sequences code for this CDR3. The chain recombines TRBV7-9 with TRBJ1-1; D is unclear. The length of the CDR3 is 12 residues. Trimming removed 2 bases from V and 5 bases from J, with 6 bases in between. The germline gives CDR1 SEHNR, CDR2 FQNEAQ (reference sequence). The CDR3 loop reads CASSLSGTEAFF. The CDR3 region has the DNA TGTGCCAGCAGCTTATCCGGGACTGAAGCTTTCTTT. The whole variable domain, filled in from reference TRBV7-9 and TRBJ1-1, reads DTGVSQNPRHKITKRGQNVTFRCDPISEHNRLYWYRQTLGQGPEFLTYFQNEAQLEKSRLLSDRFSAERPKGSFSTLEIQRTEQGDSAMYLCASSLSGTEAFFGQGTRLTVV.

The V gene is TRBV7-2, the J gene TRBJ2-3; D gene uncertain. Looked up from germline, CDR1 is SGHTA and CDR2 is FQGNSA. Trimming cost V 2 bases and J 4 bases, with 13 bases left between them. The CDR3 loop spans 15 amino acids. The CDR3 DNA is TGTGCCAGCAGCTTAACGGTCGCGCACTCAGATACGCAGTATTTT. Amino acid sequence: CASSLTVAHSDTQYF.

This chain links TRBV6-5 with TRBJ2-2; D gene uncertain. CDR3 length: 15 residues. Germline assignment: CDR1 MNHEY and CDR2 SVGAGI. The V and J ends lost 2 bases and 4 bases respectively, with 11 bases between them. CDR3 bases: TGTGCCAGCAGTTACGGTCCAGGTTTCACCGGGGAGCTGTTTTTT. It is translated as CASSYGPGFTGELFF.